This T cell receptor beta chain is drawn from a study of lymphopenia after photon versus proton radiotherapy (dated by TCRdb to the late 2010s). Study-wide context: Photon and proton radiation therapy were compared by the study for their immunological effects in patients with gastrointestinal tumors who developed high-grade lymphopenia. The 20 or so patients in the cohort had gastrointestinal tumors, were treated with either photon or proton therapy, and subsequently developed lymphopenia. The study was designed to characterize how the impact on the immune system differs between the two radiation modalities.

Per the germline V gene (reference sequence), GTSNPN is the CDR1 and SVGIG is the CDR2. V is trimmed back by 0 bases and J by 5 bases, and the junction contains 4 bases that no gene match accounts for. Spanning cysteine to phenylalanine, the CDR3 consists of 14 amino acids. Here the CDR3 DNA is all that survives: 42 bases in frame from base 1. Here is what the overall study found, with its caveats: After the lymphocyte count nadir, photon-treated repertoires showed oligoclonal expansion, especially of CD8+ Temra cells, which drove the drop in diversity. Relative stability during treatment was observed in proton-treated patients, whereas loss of naive T cells and TCR diversity and gain of effector/memory populations were observed in photon-treated patients. The survival association was examined only in patients who died, and the authors described better survival with proton therapy as a possibility, not as a demonstrated result. Across the cohort, an inverse correlation was found between a larger post-nadir drop in TCR diversity and overall survival time among patients who died.

The protocol used for the library was the immunoSEQ multiplex PCR assay. Alongside multiparametric flow cytometry, deep sequencing of rearranged TCR beta loci was used to profile the T cell repertoires. TCRdb limited this immuneACCESS table to in-frame rearrangements with V and J called. A share of clones is missing; checked studies link under half to unresolved V genes, and the rest is unexplained. The sample contains about 70,000 clones, 87% of them found a single time. Roughly 10% of the sample comes from the top ten. For this clone: Its antigen remains undetermined. Per-base qualities were not stored, and no clone one base away is much larger.

Here the chain combines TRBV30 and TRBJ2-3; the central 8 bases match TRBD2. The receptor was derived from a man older than 75 with esophageal cancer. The source material was peripheral blood, sampled from a patient treated with proton-based radiotherapy. This receptor has the CDR3 CAWSVGLAIDTQYF. The nucleotide sequence reads TGTGCCTGGAGTGTAGGACTAGCAATAGATACGCAGTATTTT. Reference TRBV30 and TRBJ2-3 proteins supply the regions before and after the CDR3; the full variable domain is: SQTIHQWPATLVQPVGSPLSLECTVEGTSNPNLYWYRQAAGRGLQLLFYSVGIGQISSEVPQNLSASRPQDRQFILSSKKLLLSDSGFYLCAWSVGLAIDTQYFGPGTRLTVL.